This T cell receptor (beta chain) emerged from a study of blood T cell repertoires in COVID-19. Across the study: There were acute and convalescent COVID-19 samples, and they came from the United States, Italy and Spain.

Per the germline V gene, CDR1 is MGHDK and CDR2 is SYGVNS. CDR3 length: 13 residues. With 0 bases removed from V and 0 bases from J, the gap between germline ends came to 2 bases. Libraries were prepared by immunoSEQ multiplex PCR; TCRdb keeps only in-frame clonotypes and omits some of them. Among a few hundred thousand clones listed, about nine tenths were seen once. This rearrangement joins TRBV25-1 to TRBJ1-2, with no clear D. The TCR originated in a man younger than 40 who had recovered from COVID-19. Sequencing was done on a sample of peripheral blood. CDR3 in amino acids: CASSEYTNYGYTF. The CDR3 nucleotides read TGTGCCAGCAGTGAATATACTAACTATGGCTACACCTTC.